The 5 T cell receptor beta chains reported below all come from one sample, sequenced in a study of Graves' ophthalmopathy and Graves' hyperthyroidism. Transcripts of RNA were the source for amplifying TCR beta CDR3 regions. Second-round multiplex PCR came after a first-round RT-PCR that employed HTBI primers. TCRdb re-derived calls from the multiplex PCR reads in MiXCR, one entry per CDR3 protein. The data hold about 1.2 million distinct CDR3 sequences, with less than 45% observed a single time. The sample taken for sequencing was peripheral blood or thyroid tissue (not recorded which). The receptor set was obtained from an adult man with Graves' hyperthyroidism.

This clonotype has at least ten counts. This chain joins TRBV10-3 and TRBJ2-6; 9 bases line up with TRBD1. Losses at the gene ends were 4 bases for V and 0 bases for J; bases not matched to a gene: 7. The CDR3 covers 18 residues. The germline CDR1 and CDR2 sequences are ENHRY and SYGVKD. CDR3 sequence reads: CAISAPGQGPSGANVLTF. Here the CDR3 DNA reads TGTGCCATCAGTGCACCGGGACAGGGACCCTCTGGGGCCAACGTCCTGACTTTC.

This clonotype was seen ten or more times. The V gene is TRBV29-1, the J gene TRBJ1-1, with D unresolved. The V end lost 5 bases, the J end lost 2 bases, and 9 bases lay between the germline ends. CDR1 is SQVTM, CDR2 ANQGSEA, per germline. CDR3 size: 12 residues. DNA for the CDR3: TGCAGCGTTCAGGTCGACAACACTGAAGCTTTCTTT. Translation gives CSVQVDNTEAFF.

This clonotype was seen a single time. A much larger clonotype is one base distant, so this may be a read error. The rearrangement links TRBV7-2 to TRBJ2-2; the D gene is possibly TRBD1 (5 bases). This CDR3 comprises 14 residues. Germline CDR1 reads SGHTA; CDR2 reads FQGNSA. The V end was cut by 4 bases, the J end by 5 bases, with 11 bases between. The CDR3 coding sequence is TGTGCCAGCAGCTCAGGACACAATACCGGGGAGCTGTTTTTT. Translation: CASSSGHNTGELFF.

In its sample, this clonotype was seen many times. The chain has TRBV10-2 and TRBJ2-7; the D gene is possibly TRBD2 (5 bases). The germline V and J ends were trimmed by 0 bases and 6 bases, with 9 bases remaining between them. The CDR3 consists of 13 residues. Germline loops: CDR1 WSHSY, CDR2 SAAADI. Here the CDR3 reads CASSESRGSEQYF. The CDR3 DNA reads TGCGCCAGCAGTGAGTCGCGAGGGAGCGAGCAGTACTTC.

The CDR3 DNA reads as TGTGCCAGCCGACAGGGAGGGGGCGAGCAGTACTTC. Its translation is CASRQGGGEQYF. This chain links TRBV12-3 or TRBV12-4 with TRBJ2-7, with D perhaps matching TRBD1 or TRBD2 (7 bases each). The CDR3 consists of 12 residues. Trimming left V 8 bases short and J 6 bases short, with 14 bases between.